This record covers a single TCR beta chain. Its target is unknown. The data derive from a study of T cells after yellow fever vaccination. The overall study: Fractions of limited cellularity were prepared by means of SMART-Seq v4 Ultra Low Input. Overall study results and limits: Most clones from primary vaccination were detected again post-booster (about 95% CD4, about 88% CD8).

The authors made TCR cDNA by 5'RACE template switching, adding a universal primer site and UMIs. TCRdb called the 5' RACE reads again in MiXCR, with one record for every CDR3 protein. Of about 340,000 distinct CDR3 sequences detected, around 13% appear once; the ten largest clones hold 3.2%. The sample here was CD4+ T cells sorted from PBMCs, taken 15 days after the yellow fever booster vaccination. The receptor comes from a man between 18 and 35 years old who received the YFV17D yellow fever vaccine.

CDR3 sequence reads: CASSRHGAGANVLTF. CDR3 nucleotide sequence: TGCGCCAGCAGCCGGCATGGGGCTGGGGCCAACGTCCTGACTTTC. The V gene is TRBV4-3, the J gene TRBJ2-6; D is unresolved. The CDR3 loop spans 15 amino acids. Per germline, CDR1 LGHNA and CDR2 YSLEER. V dropped 4 bases and J dropped 2 bases, with 9 bases sitting between them.